The 14 T cell receptor beta chains below all came from one sample that was sequenced in a study of post-analysis software for immune sequencing data. Findings and caveats of the study: Four to six TRBV segments, including TRBV5-6, TRBV5-1 and TRBV20-1, were more frequent in patients than controls.

Unique molecular identifiers were built into the TCR beta cDNA libraries. A single record per CDR3 protein comes from TCRdb applying MiXCR to the PCR reads. The sample has more than 450,000 distinct CDR3 sequences, around 44% seen once. These receptors are not linked to any known antigen. The sequencing sample was made of blood. Receptor source: a girl aged 5-17 years with multiple sclerosis.

This clonotype was seen only a few times. This chain links TRBV29-1 with TRBJ1-5; 7 bases match TRBD1. Germline V gives CDR1 SQVTM, CDR2 ANQGSEA. J lost 4 bases, V lost 6 bases, and 6 bases had no gene match. This CDR3 contains 13 residues. The CDR3 loop reads CSVARDRNQPQHF. Written as DNA, the CDR3 is TGCAGCGTGGCCCGGGACAGAAATCAGCCCCAGCATTTT.

CDR3 bases: TGTGCCAGCTCACCCCGGGCTGAGAGGCAGCCCCAGCATTTT. Protein sequence: CASSPRAERQPQHF. The rearrangement joins TRBV18 to TRBJ1-5; D uncertain. Trimming stripped 3 bases from V and 7 bases from J, with 13 bases between. Per germline, CDR1 KGHSH and CDR2 LQKENI. This CDR3 has 14 amino acids.

There are a few counts of this clonotype. This chain joins TRBV7-9 and TRBJ1-1; D is uncertain. Trimming left V 1 base short and J 8 bases short, with 8 bases between. This CDR3 has 12 amino acids. The germline V gene encodes CDR1 SEHNR and CDR2 FQNEAQ (reference sequence). The CDR3: CASSLGSGEAFF. Here the CDR3 DNA reads TGTGCCAGCAGCTTAGGGTCCGGGGAAGCTTTCTTT.

The genes are TRBV20-1 and TRBJ2-3, with TRBD2 matching 7 bases. Germline loops: CDR1 DFQATT, CDR2 SNEGSKA (reference sequence). The CDR3 sequence is 15 residues long. J lost 1 base, V lost 4 bases, and 8 bases had no gene match. In DNA, the CDR3 is TGCAGTGCTATGAAGCGGGGAGGGGGCACAGATACGCAGTATTTT. As protein: CSAMKRGGGTDTQYF.

This clonotype was counted a few times. The chain combines TRBV13 with TRBJ1-1; D possibly corresponds to TRBD1 (5 bases). The V end was cut by 3 bases, the J end by 0 bases, with 11 bases between. The germline CDR1 and CDR2 sequences are PRHDT and FYEKMQ (reference sequence). The CDR3 length is 15 residues. CDR3 sequence: CASSFPGRMNTEAFF. In DNA form, the CDR3 reads TGTGCCAGCAGCTTCCCGGGACGGATGAACACTGAAGCTTTCTTT.

This chain joins TRBV12-3 or TRBV12-4 and TRBJ1-6; D is undetermined. This CDR3 has 14 residues. Trimming stripped 2 bases from V and 5 bases from J, with 7 bases between. In DNA form, the CDR3 reads TGTGCCAGCAGTTTACTTAGGGATAATTCACCCCTCCACTTT. It translates to CASSLLRDNSPLHF.

V gene TRBV5-1 combines with J gene TRBJ2-1; no reliable D call. V was cut by 0 bases and J by 0 bases, with 10 bases left in between. CDR1 and CDR2 from the germline V gene are SGHRS and YFSETQ. The CDR3 is 16 amino acids. CDR3 region: CASSLGGDLSYNEQFF. CDR3 nucleotide sequence: TGCGCCAGCAGCTTGGGAGGAGACCTCTCCTACAATGAGCAGTTCTTC.

This chain connects TRBV5-5 to TRBJ2-3; D is tentatively TRBD1 or TRBD2 (5 bases each). This CDR3 is 14 amino acids long. Deletions cut 0 bases from V and 3 bases from J, with 8 bases between. Germline values: CDR1 SGHKS, CDR2 YYEKEE (reference sequence). This CDR3 is CASSLDRRTDTQYF. For the CDR3, the DNA is TGTGCCAGCAGCTTGGACAGGAGGACAGATACGCAGTATTTT.

The chain carries TRBV12-3 or TRBV12-4 and TRBJ1-2; perhaps TRBD1 as D (6 bases). V was cut by 5 bases and J by 3 bases, with 10 bases left in between. There are 13 residues in the CDR3. The CDR3 DNA is TGTGCCAGCAGTGCGGACAGAGACTATGGCTACACCTTC. It codes for CASSADRDYGYTF.

This clonotype has just a few counts. CDR3 loop: CASTRLGGIDEQYF. CDR3 nucleotides: TGCGCCAGCACCCGGTTGGGCGGGATAGACGAGCAGTACTTC. V usage is TRBV5-1 and J usage is TRBJ2-5, with D perhaps TRBD2 (6 bases). The DNA end is a closer match to TRBJ2-7, so the J assignment may be wrong. From germline, CDR1 is SGHRS and CDR2 YFSETQ. This CDR3 contains 14 residues.

This clonotype was counted a few times. The chain carries TRBV12-3 or TRBV12-4 and TRBJ2-7; D is possibly TRBD1 (6 bases). This CDR3 is 14 amino acids long. V was cut by 4 bases and J by 7 bases, with 17 bases left in between. CDR3 loop: CASSSLDRKGEQYF. In nucleotides, the CDR3 is TGTGCCAGCAGTTCCTTGGACAGAAAGGGGGAGCAGTACTTC.

The chain combines TRBV20-1 with TRBJ2-3, with 7 bases that match TRBD2. Germline V gene lookup returns CDR1 DFQATT and CDR2 SNEGSKA (reference sequence). The CDR3 is made up of 13 amino acids. CDR3 bases: TGCAGAATCCGCGGGGGAAGCACAGATACGCAGTATTTT. Encoded protein: CRIRGGSTDTQYF.

The chain combines TRBV15 with TRBJ1-2; a weak D match, TRBD1 (5 bases). Germline V gene lookup returns CDR1 LNHNV and CDR2 YYDKDF (reference sequence). The CDR3 spans 14 residues. Trimming cost V 5 bases and J 5 bases, with 15 bases left between them. The CDR3 sequence is CATSPEGRGYGYTF. The CDR3 nucleotides are TGTGCCACCAGCCCGGAAGGACGGGGGTATGGCTACACCTTC.

The chain is built from TRBV4-1 and TRBJ2-7, with 8 bases that match TRBD1. This CDR3 contains 17 residues. Germline V gene sequence: CDR1 MGHRA, CDR2 YSYEKL. V shed 0 bases, J shed 2 bases, and the junction held 9 bases outside the gene matches. The CDR3 nucleotides are TGCGCCAGCAGCCAAGATTGGAACAGGGGGTTCCCCTACGAGCAGTACTTC. This encodes CASSQDWNRGFPYEQYF.